These 18 T cell receptor beta chains originate from one sample sequenced in a study of cytomegalovirus exposure and HLA in healthy donors. Primers for the PCR totalled 60 Vbeta and 13 Jbeta. Sequenced by immunoSEQ multiplex PCR; TCRdb stores in-frame clones only, minus some. Altogether under 200,000 clones are present, about 86% being singletons, with the ten largest covering approximately 2%. Sequenced sample: PBMCs. Receptors originate from a young woman in good health and CMV-seropositive.

The chain uses TRBV6-1 and TRBJ2-1; 8 nucleotides align to TRBD2. Trimming took 4 bases from V and 10 from J; bases not matched to a gene: 12. Germline values: CDR1 MNHNS, CDR2 SASEGT. This CDR3 region has 15 residues. As DNA, the CDR3 is TGTGCCAGCAGTGGGAGTCTGGATAGCGGGGCCGAGCAGTTCTTC. Encoded protein: CASSGSLDSGAEQFF.

V gene TRBV5-6 combines with J gene TRBJ2-4; D perhaps matches TRBD1 (5 bases). CDR1 and CDR2 (germline): SGHDT, YYEEEE. Trimming cost V 2 bases and J 8 bases, with 5 bases left between them. The CDR3 has 11 residues. In nucleotides, the CDR3 is TGTGCCAGCAGCTTCAGGGACATTCAGTACTTC. It translates to CASSFRDIQYF.

The chain recombines TRBV9 with TRBJ2-1; tentative D call: TRBD2 (6 bases). Germline lookup yields CDR1 SGDLS and CDR2 YYNGEE. The CDR3 totals 15 residues. V gave up 4 bases and J gave up 0 bases, with 11 bases separating them. CDR3 amino acids: CASSSGLSSYNEQFF. The CDR3 bases are TGTGCCAGCAGCTCGGGACTGAGCTCCTACAATGAGCAGTTCTTC.

The rearrangement joins TRBV2 to TRBJ1-2, with D maybe TRBD1 (5 bases). Germline values: CDR1 SNHLY, CDR2 FYNNEI. The CDR3 covers 13 residues. The V and J ends lost 5 bases and 5 bases respectively, with 12 bases between them. The CDR3: CASSSTEVYGYTF. In DNA form, the CDR3 reads TGTGCCAGCAGTTCGACAGAGGTTTATGGCTACACCTTC.

The J gene is TRBJ1-4, the V gene TRBV5-6; D gene ambiguous. The CDR3 is 13 residues long. Germline V gene lookup returns CDR1 SGHDT and CDR2 YYEEEE. V lost 2 bases and J 7 bases, leaving 9 bases between the germline ends. CDR3 loop: CASSFAGSEKLFF. Written as DNA, the CDR3 is TGTGCCAGCAGCTTCGCGGGAAGTGAAAAACTGTTTTTT.

The J gene is TRBJ1-1, the V gene TRBV19; TRBD1 matches at 8 bases. CDR1 and CDR2 from the germline V gene are LNHDA and SQIVND (reference sequence). Trimming took 8 bases from V and 5 from J; bases not matched to a gene: 10. The CDR3 length is 14 residues. The chain's CDR3 is CASRTSGGVTEAFF. For the CDR3, the DNA is TGTGCCAGTCGCACTTCAGGGGGCGTGACTGAAGCTTTCTTT.

The chain recombines TRBV9 with TRBJ2-7, with TRBD2 matching over 12 bases. The CDR3 totals 15 residues. Trimming at V came to 0 bases and at J to 5 bases, leaving 3 bases not matched to a gene. CDR1 is SGDLS, CDR2 YYNGEE, per germline. CDR3 region: CASSVGLAGDHEQYF. The CDR3 DNA follows: TGTGCCAGCAGCGTAGGACTAGCGGGGGATCACGAGCAGTACTTC. Looking up the rest from reference TRBV9 and TRBJ2-7 gives the full variable domain: DSGVTQTPKHLITATGQRVTLRCSPRSGDLSVYWYQQSLDQGLQFLIQYYNGEERAKGNILERFSAQQFPDLHSELNLSSLELGDSALYFCASSVGLAGDHEQYFGPGTRLTVT.

This clone came up a few times. V is TRBV5-1 and J is TRBJ2-3; weak D call: TRBD2 (7 bases). Germline V gives CDR1 SGHRS, CDR2 YFSETQ. The CDR3 has 14 residues. V gave up 6 bases and J gave up 4 bases, with 15 bases separating them. CDR3 nucleotides: TGCGCCAGCACCCTGTCGGGGGGCCCAGATACGCAGTATTTT. As protein: CASTLSGGPDTQYF.

The V gene is TRBV27, the J gene TRBJ1-1; D may be TRBD1 (5 bases). V gave up 4 bases and J gave up 0 bases, with 12 bases separating them. Germline V lookup: CDR1 MNHEY, CDR2 SMNVEV (reference sequence). CDR3 length: 15 residues. Written as DNA, the CDR3 is TGTGCCAGCAGTTCGAGAGACAGACTGAACACTGAAGCTTTCTTT. Amino acids: CASSSRDRLNTEAFF.

The chain uses TRBV7-9 and TRBJ1-3; no clear D gene. V lost 1 base and J lost 2, with 6 bases in between. The CDR3 consists of 14 residues. Germline CDR1 is SEHNR and CDR2 is FQNEAQ (reference sequence). The CDR3 protein is CASSLGSAGNTIYF. In DNA form, the CDR3 reads TGTGCCAGCAGCTTAGGGTCAGCTGGAAACACCATATATTTT.

V gene TRBV6-6 combines with J gene TRBJ1-2, with 7 bases identical to TRBD1. J was trimmed by 2 bases and V by 7 bases; bases with no gene match: 4. This CDR3 comprises 13 residues. CDR1 and CDR2 from the germline V gene are MNHNY and SVGAGI (reference sequence). The CDR3 nucleotides read TGTGCCAGCATCGGGGGACAGAACTATGGCTACACCTTC. This codes for CASIGGQNYGYTF.

The CDR3 sequence: CASSPTSGVYGELFF. The CDR3 DNA reads TGTGCCAGCAGTCCCACTAGCGGGGTGTACGGGGAGCTGTTTTTT. The chain has TRBV6-5 and TRBJ2-2; 10 bases agree with TRBD2. CDR1 and CDR2 from the germline V gene are MNHEY and SVGAGI. Unmatched junction bases numbered 7, after V lost 5 bases and J lost 7 bases. CDR3 length: 15 residues.

The chain recombines TRBV6-1 with TRBJ1-1; TRBD1 might be the D (5 bases). Trimming took off 9 bases at V and 1 base at J, with 12 bases between the two ends. CDR3 size: 13 residues. Germline V gene lookup returns CDR1 MNHNS and CDR2 SASEGT. The CDR3 loop reads CASQLGANTEAFF. CDR3 coding DNA: TGTGCCAGTCAGTTAGGGGCGAACACTGAAGCTTTCTTT.

The chain uses TRBV11-2 and TRBJ2-7; TRBD1 is a possible D gene (5 bases). Germline loops: CDR1 SGHAT, CDR2 FQNNGV. V lost 3 bases to trimming and J lost 0 bases, with 9 bases between them. CDR3 length: 14 amino acids. The CDR3 region is CASSFVGDSYEQYF. CDR3 DNA: TGTGCCAGCAGCTTTGTAGGGGACTCCTACGAGCAGTACTTC.

As regards this clone: One junction end disagrees with the germline gene, perhaps due to a read error. The gene calls are TRBV4-1 and TRBJ2-1, with D perhaps matching TRBD2 (6 bases). The CDR3 has 17 amino acids. Germline values: CDR1 MGHRA, CDR2 YSYEKL. CDR3 nucleotides: TGCGCCAGCAGGCAAGTGGGAACTCGCTCCTTGGAGGGTGAGCAGTTCTTC. Protein: CASRQVGTRSLEGEQFF.

This clone was seen repeatedly, ten times or more. The rearrangement links TRBV28 to TRBJ1-5, with 9 bases matching TRBD1. J gave up 5 bases and V 5 bases, and 4 bases lay outside the gene matches. CDR1 MDHEN and CDR2 SYDVKM come from the germline V gene. The CDR3 covers 14 residues. The CDR3 is CASSPGQGDQPQHF. The CDR3 DNA is TGTGCCAGCAGTCCGGGACAGGGAGATCAGCCCCAGCATTTT.

The chain employs TRBV7-3 and TRBJ2-2, with TRBD2 identical over 7 bases. V gave up 0 bases and J gave up 6 bases; unmatched junction bases: 16. The CDR3 is made up of 19 amino acids. CDR1 is SGHTA, CDR2 FQGTGA, per germline. The CDR3 spells CASSLTPGVSGRDAGELFF. The CDR3 region has the DNA TGTGCCAGCAGCTTAACGCCGGGGGTGTCAGGGAGGGACGCCGGGGAGCTGTTTTTT.

A word on this clone: One end of the junction varies from germline; a read error may be responsible. The genes are TRBV7-7 and TRBJ1-1; no reliable D call. The CDR3 extends over 13 amino acids. Germline loops: CDR1 SSHAT, CDR2 FNYEAQ (reference sequence). In nucleotides, the CDR3 is TGTGCTAGCAGCCGAGATTTGAACACTGAAGCTTTCTTT. Translated, it gives CASSRDLNTEAFF.